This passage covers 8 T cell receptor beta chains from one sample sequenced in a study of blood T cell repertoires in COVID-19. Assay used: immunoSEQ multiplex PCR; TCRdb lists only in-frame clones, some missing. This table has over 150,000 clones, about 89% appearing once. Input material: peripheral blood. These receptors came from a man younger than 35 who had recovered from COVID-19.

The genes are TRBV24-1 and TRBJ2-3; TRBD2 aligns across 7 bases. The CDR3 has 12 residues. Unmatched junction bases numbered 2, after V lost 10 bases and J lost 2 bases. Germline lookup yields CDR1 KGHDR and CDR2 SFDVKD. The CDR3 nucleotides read TGTGCCACGGGAGGGTCCACAGATACGCAGTATTTT. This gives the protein CATGGSTDTQYF.

The CDR3 nucleotides read TGTGCCAGCAGTTACTCGGGGGGAATGAACACTGAAGCTTTCTTT. Amino acid sequence: CASSYSGGMNTEAFF. This chain joins TRBV6-5 and TRBJ1-1, with a possible D match to TRBD1 (5 bases). The CDR3 runs to 15 residues. The germline gives CDR1 MNHEY, CDR2 SVGAGI. V lost 0 bases to trimming and J lost 0 bases, with 8 bases between them.

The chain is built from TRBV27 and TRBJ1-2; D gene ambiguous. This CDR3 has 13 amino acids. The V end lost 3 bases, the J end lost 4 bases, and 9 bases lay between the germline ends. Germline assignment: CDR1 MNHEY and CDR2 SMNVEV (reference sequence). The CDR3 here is CASSFRGGYGYTF. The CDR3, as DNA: TGTGCCAGCAGTTTTCGGGGAGGCTATGGCTACACCTTC.

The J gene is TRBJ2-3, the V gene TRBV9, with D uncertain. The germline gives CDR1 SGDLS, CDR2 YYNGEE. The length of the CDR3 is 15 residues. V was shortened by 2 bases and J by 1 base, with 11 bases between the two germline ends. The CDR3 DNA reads TGTGCCAGCAGCGTTGGGTCACGGGGCACAGATACGCAGTATTTT. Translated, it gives CASSVGSRGTDTQYF.

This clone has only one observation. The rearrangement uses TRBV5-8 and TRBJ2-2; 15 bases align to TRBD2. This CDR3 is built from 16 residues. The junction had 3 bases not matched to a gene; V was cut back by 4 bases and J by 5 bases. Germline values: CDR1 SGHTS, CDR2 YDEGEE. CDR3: CASSPGLAGGTGELFF. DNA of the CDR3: TGTGCCAGCAGCCCGGGACTAGCGGGAGGAACCGGGGAGCTGTTTTTT.

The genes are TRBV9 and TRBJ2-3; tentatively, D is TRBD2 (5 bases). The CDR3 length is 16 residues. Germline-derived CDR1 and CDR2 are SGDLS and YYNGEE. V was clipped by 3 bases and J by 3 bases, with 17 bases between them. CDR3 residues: CASSALNGVITDTQYF. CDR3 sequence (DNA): TGTGCCAGCAGCGCCCTGAACGGGGTTATTACAGATACGCAGTATTTT.

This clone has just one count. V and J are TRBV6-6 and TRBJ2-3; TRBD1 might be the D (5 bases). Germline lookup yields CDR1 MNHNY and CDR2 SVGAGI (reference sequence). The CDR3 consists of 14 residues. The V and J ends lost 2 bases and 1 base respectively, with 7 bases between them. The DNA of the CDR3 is TGTGCCAGCAGTTACCTACAGGGCACAGATACGCAGTATTTT. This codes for CASSYLQGTDTQYF.

The chain's CDR3 is CASSLYRVGNTIYF. The CDR3 bases are TGTGCCAGCAGCTTATACAGAGTGGGAAACACCATATATTTT. The chain employs TRBV7-2 and TRBJ1-3; D is ambiguous. Trimming took off 2 bases at V and 4 bases at J, with 9 bases between the two ends. The CDR3 is made up of 14 amino acids. Germline V gives CDR1 SGHTA, CDR2 FQGNSA.